These 5 T cell receptor beta chains originate from one sample sequenced in a study of shared clonotypes between healthy human individuals. Some clones are missing from TCRdb's copy, which holds only in-frame ones; the method was immunoSEQ multiplex PCR. Of approximately 500,000 clones listed, 95% to 97% are singletons. The sample was naive CD4+ T cells sorted from blood. The subset was: CD45RA+ positively selected. The source of these receptors is a woman in her twenties or thirties in good health.

The chain employs TRBV5-1 and TRBJ2-3; D unresolved. The germline V and J ends were trimmed by 7 bases and 2 bases, with 14 bases remaining between them. The CDR3 is made up of 14 amino acids. Germline CDR1 SGHRS, CDR2 YFSETQ. The CDR3 spells CASSRIPPTDTQYF. As DNA, the CDR3 is TGCGCCAGCTCACGGATACCCCCCACAGATACGCAGTATTTT.

The CDR3 spells CASSLSKAGVGYTF. The DNA for the CDR3 is TGTGCCAGCAGCTTATCCAAAGCAGGGGTTGGCTACACCTTC. This chain connects TRBV11-3 to TRBJ1-2; tentative D call: TRBD1 (6 bases). V lost 2 bases and J lost 7, with 14 bases in between. Germline CDR1 SGHNT, CDR2 YENEEA. The CDR3 consists of 14 residues.

The genes are TRBV5-1 and TRBJ1-5; D not certain. The CDR3 is 15 amino acids. The germline V and J ends were trimmed by 1 base and 0 bases, with 8 bases remaining between them. From germline, CDR1 is SGHRS and CDR2 YFSETQ. The CDR3 spells CASSLLPSSNQPQHF. The CDR3 nucleotides read TGCGCCAGCAGCTTGCTCCCGTCTAGCAATCAGCCCCAGCATTTT. Looking up the rest from reference TRBV5-1 and TRBJ1-5 gives the full variable domain: KAGVTQTPRYLIKTRGQQVTLSCSPISGHRSVSWYQQTPGQGLQFLFEYFSETQRNKGNFPGRFSGRQFSNSRSEMNVSTLELGDSALYLCASSLLPSSNQPQHFGDGTRLSIL.

This chain joins TRBV11-2 and TRBJ2-7; the D is unclear. Germline CDR1 is SGHAT and CDR2 is FQNNGV. Trimming cost V 0 bases and J 9 bases, with 12 bases left between them. CDR3 length equals 13 residues. CDR3 sequence reads: CASSLDPARPQYF. The CDR3, as DNA: TGTGCCAGCAGCTTAGATCCAGCCCGACCGCAGTACTTC.

J is TRBJ1-5 and V is TRBV27; weak D call: TRBD1 (5 bases). Per the germline V gene, CDR1 is MNHEY and CDR2 is SMNVEV (reference sequence). The CDR3 covers 13 residues. V was cut by 7 bases and J by 7 bases, with 14 bases left in between. CDR3 in amino acids: CASKEGREQPQHF. In DNA form, the CDR3 reads TGTGCCAGCAAAGAGGGGAGGGAACAGCCCCAGCATTTT.